This T cell receptor beta chain was obtained from a study of blood T cell repertoires in COVID-19. At the level of the study: COVID-19 samples, acute and convalescent, were from the United States, Italy and Spain.

Trimming stripped 4 bases from V and 3 bases from J, with 13 bases between. The CDR3 is 15 amino acids. Germline values: CDR1 MNHEY, CDR2 SMNVEV (reference sequence). Per the study methods: Reference gene primer amplification yielded estimated nucleated cell counts. Assay used: immunoSEQ multiplex PCR; TCRdb lists only in-frame clones, some missing. V, J and clone size reflect that table, while D and trimming were determined from the DNA. The sample holds about 74,000 clones; about 83% are singletons and the top ten take about a third. The specimen was peripheral blood. This TCR derives from a man between 65 and 80 years old with acute or convalescent COVID-19. The V call is TRBV27, the J call TRBJ1-5, with D perhaps TRBD1 (5 bases). DNA of the CDR3: TGTGCCAGCAGTTGGGCGGGGCTACCCAATCAGCCCCAGCATTTT. Its translation is CASSWAGLPNQPQHF.